This TCR beta chain was observed in a study of T cells after yellow fever vaccination. V was pared by 4 bases and J by 8 bases, with 10 bases of the junction left unmatched. CDR3 length equals 15 residues. Germline V CDR1 and CDR2: SGHRS, YFSETQ. From the 5' RACE reads, TCRdb called clonotypes with MiXCR, one entry per CDR3 protein. The table includes a few hundred thousand distinct CDR3 sequences, 8.7% detected once. The clonotype originates from a man between 18 and 29 years old who received the YFV17D yellow fever vaccine. Here the sequenced sample was CD4+ T cells sorted from PBMCs, taken 5 days after the yellow fever booster vaccination. The chain employs TRBV5-1 and TRBJ2-1, with 9 nucleotides matching TRBD1. The CDR3 sequence is CASSLDRGFYYEQFF. CDR3 in DNA: TGCGCCAGCAGCCTGGACAGGGGTTTTTATTATGAGCAGTTCTTC.